Reported below is one TCR beta chain. Its antigen is unknown. The data originate from a study of T cell responses to AZD1222 COVID-19 vaccine. Study summary: Combined were second doses at about 4 or about 12 weeks. Study-wide points: Donors were chiefly white British, with a greater number of females, and clonal diversity was perhaps underestimated.

Germline values: CDR1 MNHEY, CDR2 SVGAGI. The CDR3 sequence is 12 residues long. V was trimmed by 4 bases and J by 0 bases, leaving 3 bases between them. Data came from immunoSEQ multiplex PCR; TCRdb stores just in-frame clones and leaves some out. The data hold about 60,000 clones, with approximately 86% observed a single time. This TCR was recovered from an adult in good health. The specimen comprised peripheral blood, sampled on day 0 of AZD1222 vaccination. J is TRBJ1-2 and V is TRBV6-5, with unresolved D. The CDR3 DNA reads TGTGCCAGCAGTTCTACTAACTATGGCTACACCTTC. It specifies CASSSTNYGYTF.